The 2 T cell receptor beta chains below all came from one sample that was sequenced in a study of shared clonotypes between healthy human individuals (dated by TCRdb to 2020 to 2022). Library method: the immunoSEQ multiplex PCR assay. In its TCRdb copy, this immuneACCESS table keeps in-frame sequences only and misses some clones. Where compared with another copy, unresolved V genes explain less than half of these, and the others have no known cause. The sample contains approximately 1,500,000 clones, under 99% of them found a single time. The ten biggest clones cover 0.4% to 0.55% of the sample. Sequences were obtained from naive CD4+ T cells sorted from blood. The cell subset or site label corresponds to: CD45RA+ positively selected. All receptors come from a man between 25 and 39 years old in good health.

V is TRBV7-2 and J is TRBJ2-3, with a possible D match to TRBD2 (6 bases). Germline CDR1 is SGHTA and CDR2 is FQGNSA. Trimming cost V 5 bases and J 15 bases, with 18 bases left between them. The CDR3 consists of 12 residues. CDR3 nucleotides: TGTGCCAGCAGCCCCCGACTCGGGGGTGGATATTTT. It encodes CASSPRLGGGYF.

J is TRBJ2-2 and V is TRBV5-1; D remains ambiguous. Germline CDR1 SGHRS, CDR2 YFSETQ. The CDR3 runs to 15 residues. V lost 0 bases and J 3 bases, leaving 9 bases between the germline ends. CDR3 DNA: TGCGCCAGCAGCTTGGGCGCGGCCGACACCGGGGAGCTGTTTTTT. Its protein is CASSLGAADTGELFF.